This TCR beta chain was observed in a study of T cell responses to AZD1222 COVID-19 vaccine. Germline CDR1 reads SGHRS; CDR2 reads YFSETQ. V lost 0 bases and J 0 bases, leaving 2 bases between the germline ends. The CDR3 has 13 residues. Notes on the study in general: White British donors predominated, females outnumbered males, and clonal diversity was possibly underestimated.

Measured with immunoSEQ multiplex PCR; TCRdb has only the in-frame clones, and not every one. The sample holds some 100,000 clones; more than 70% are singletons and the top ten take roughly 18%. A remark on this clone: Its antigen is unidentified.

The material sequenced was peripheral blood, taken on day 0 of AZD1222 vaccination. The TCR originated in an adult in good health. The chain uses TRBV5-1 and TRBJ2-3; D is ambiguous. This CDR3 is CASSLGSTDTQYF. Written as DNA, the CDR3 is TGCGCCAGCAGCTTGGGCAGCACAGATACGCAGTATTTT.